These 28 T cell receptor beta chains were sequenced from one sample in a study of T cell changes during pregnancy in multiple sclerosis. TCRdb keeps only in-frame clones here, not all; method: immunoSEQ multiplex PCR. The table shows about 27,000 clones, with approximately 86% occurring only once. The source was CD8+ T cells from peripheral blood mononuclear cells, collected in the first trimester of pregnancy. Receptors were obtained from a female donor in good health, enrolled as a control in a pregnancy study.

The chain joins TRBV4-3 to TRBJ2-2, with 15 bases matching TRBD2. The junction had 5 bases not matched to a gene; V was cut back by 1 base and J by 5 bases. The CDR3 length is 18 residues. CDR1 is LGHNA and CDR2 is YSLEER in the germline V gene. CDR3 amino acids: CASSQGTSGRARTGELFF. CDR3 nucleotide sequence: TGCGCCAGCAGCCAAGGGACTAGCGGGAGGGCCAGAACCGGGGAGCTGTTTTTT.

This chain links TRBV28 with TRBJ2-5; D is possibly TRBD2 (6 bases). Deletions cut 6 bases from V and 7 bases from J, with 15 bases between. In germline, CDR1 is MDHEN, CDR2 SYDVKM. CDR3 length: 13 amino acids. CDR3 sequence: CASSLGRRGTQYF. CDR3 in DNA: TGTGCCAGCAGCCTCGGGCGGCGGGGGACCCAGTACTTC. The variable domain in full, completed from reference TRBV28 and TRBJ2-5, reads DVKVTQSSRYLVKRTGEKVFLECVQDMDHENMFWYRQDPGLGLRLIYFSYDVKMKEKGDIPEGYSVSREKKERFSLILESASTNQTSMYLCASSLGRRGTQYFGPGTRLLVL.

This clone was recorded a few times. CDR3 nucleotide sequence: TGTGCCATCAGTGACGACGACAGGAGGTATAATTCACCCCTCCACTTT. Its translation is CAISDDDRRYNSPLHF. This chain joins TRBV10-3 and TRBJ1-6; tentatively, D is TRBD1 (6 bases). This CDR3 comprises 16 residues. The ends were cut back, 3 bases at V and 4 bases at J, with 13 bases in the middle. Germline values: CDR1 ENHRY, CDR2 SYGVKD.

This rearrangement joins TRBV28 to TRBJ2-2; 10 bases align to TRBD1. The CDR3 is made up of 15 amino acids. Germline V gene sequence: CDR1 MDHEN, CDR2 SYDVKM. The ends lost 10 bases at V and 4 bases at J; junction bases unmatched: 9. CDR3 bases: TGTGCCACAAGGGGCGACAGGGGGCGCACCGGGGAGCTGTTTTTT. It is translated as CATRGDRGRTGELFF.

This chain links TRBV28 with TRBJ1-2, with a weak D call TRBD1 (5 bases). The germline CDR1 and CDR2 sequences are MDHEN and SYDVKM. Trimming shortened V by 2 bases and J by 3 bases, and 10 bases separated the two germline ends. The length of the CDR3 is 14 residues. CDR3 nucleotide sequence: TGTGCCAGCAGTTTAGGGGGGGACCACTATGGCTACACCTTC. Translated, it gives CASSLGGDHYGYTF.

CDR3 region: CASSSDRVFLMNTEAFF. CDR3 nucleotide sequence: TGTGCCAGCAGTTCGGACAGGGTTTTCCTAATGAACACTGAAGCTTTCTTT. The V gene is TRBV27, the J gene TRBJ1-1; 8 nucleotides match TRBD1. Germline V gene data show CDR1 as MNHEY and CDR2 as SMNVEV (reference sequence). The CDR3 length is 17 residues. With 4 bases clipped from V and 0 bases from J, the junction kept 10 bases outside the gene matches.

The chain recombines TRBV28 with TRBJ2-1; 8 bases fit TRBD2. Germline V gene lookup returns CDR1 MDHEN and CDR2 SYDVKM. This CDR3 has 15 residues. V trimming: 5 bases; J trimming: 5 bases; junction bases outside the gene matches: 8. The chain's CDR3 is CASSPTSGGHNEQFF. The CDR3 DNA sequence: TGTGCCAGCAGTCCCACCAGCGGGGGCCACAATGAGCAGTTCTTC.

CDR3 sequence: CASSPGQGFEAFF. CDR3 sequence (DNA): TGTGCCAGCAGTCCGGGACAGGGGTTTGAAGCTTTCTTT. The V call is TRBV27, the J call TRBJ1-1, with 10 bases matching TRBD1. The germline V gene has CDR1 MNHEY and CDR2 SMNVEV (reference sequence). Trimming took 5 bases from V and 7 from J; bases not matched to a gene: 4. This CDR3 has 13 amino acids.

This clone was seen only once. The V call is TRBV2, the J call TRBJ2-7, with TRBD2 matching over 11 bases. Germline V gene lookup returns CDR1 SNHLY and CDR2 FYNNEI. The V gene end was trimmed by 3 bases and the J gene end by 2 bases; junction bases not matched to a gene: 3. CDR3 length: 15 amino acids. The CDR3 sequence: CASSEASGGTYEQYF. The DNA for the CDR3 is TGTGCCAGCAGTGAGGCTAGCGGGGGGACCTACGAGCAGTACTTC.

The chain is built from TRBV15 and TRBJ2-7; 8 bases are shared with TRBD1. Unmatched junction bases numbered 5, after V lost 3 bases and J lost 4 bases. The V gene's germline CDR1 is LNHNV and CDR2 YYDKDF (reference sequence). The CDR3 length is 14 residues. In DNA form, the CDR3 reads TGTGCCACCAGCAGGGACAGGGTCGAATACGAGCAGTACTTC. Its protein is CATSRDRVEYEQYF.

This rearrangement joins TRBV7-9 to TRBJ2-7; D is perhaps TRBD2 (6 bases). The germline V and J ends were trimmed by 5 bases and 9 bases, with 11 bases remaining between them. The CDR3 consists of 11 residues. CDR1 and CDR2 from the germline V gene are SEHNR and FQNEAQ (reference sequence). CDR3 DNA: TGTGCCAGCAGCCCCGGCGGGGCGCAGTACTTC. This translates into CASSPGGAQYF.

V gene TRBV7-9 combines with J gene TRBJ2-1, with D possibly being TRBD2 (5 bases). The CDR3 is 13 amino acids. Germline loops: CDR1 SEHNR, CDR2 FQNEAQ (reference sequence). The ends were cut back, 3 bases at V and 4 bases at J, with 7 bases in the middle. DNA for the CDR3: TGTGCCAGCAGCTTCCCGGGATACAATGAGCAGTTCTTC. Translated, it gives CASSFPGYNEQFF.

The gene calls are TRBV11-2 and TRBJ1-3; 7 bases are a match to TRBD1. The length of the CDR3 is 16 residues. Per the germline V gene, CDR1 is SGHAT and CDR2 is FQNNGV. The junction had 7 bases not matched to a gene; V was cut back by 4 bases and J by 1 base. The CDR3 spells CASSSGQAGSGNTIYF. DNA of the CDR3: TGTGCCAGCAGCTCAGGACAGGCCGGGTCTGGAAACACCATATATTTT.

V usage is TRBV13 and J usage is TRBJ2-7, with a weak D call TRBD1 (7 bases). The V and J ends lost 5 bases and 0 bases respectively, with 14 bases between them. Per the germline V gene, CDR1 is PRHDT and CDR2 is FYEKMQ (reference sequence). The CDR3 loop spans 15 amino acids. The CDR3 sequence is CASSRQGGSSYEQYF. The DNA for the CDR3 is TGTGCCAGCAGCCGACAGGGAGGTAGCTCCTACGAGCAGTACTTC.

This chain connects TRBV27 to TRBJ1-5; 7 bases map to TRBD1. The germline CDR1 and CDR2 sequences are MNHEY and SMNVEV (reference sequence). The CDR3 has 14 residues. Trimming at V came to 8 bases and at J to 4 bases, leaving 8 bases not matched to a gene. This chain's CDR3 is CASGEPGGNQPQHF. In nucleotides, the CDR3 is TGTGCCAGCGGGGAACCAGGGGGTAATCAGCCCCAGCATTTT.

To note about this clone: Additional DNA sequences in this sample encode the identical CDR3. J is TRBJ1-6 and V is TRBV5-6; the match to TRBD1 covers 7 bases. The germline CDR1 and CDR2 sequences are SGHDT and YYEEEE. V shed 4 bases, J shed 9 bases, and the junction held 10 bases outside the gene matches. This CDR3 contains 15 residues. CDR3 residues: CASSLGDSDLSPLHF. In DNA form, the CDR3 reads TGTGCCAGCAGCCTGGGGGACAGTGACCTTTCACCCCTCCACTTT.

This clone turned up a few times. The rearrangement joins TRBV2 to TRBJ1-1; D gene ambiguous. The CDR3 length is 16 residues. V was trimmed by 1 base and J by 0 bases, leaving 12 bases between them. Looked up from germline, CDR1 is SNHLY and CDR2 is FYNNEI. The CDR3 DNA sequence: TGTGCCAGCAGTGAAGGGTTTGCGGGGTTGAACACTGAAGCTTTCTTT. The encoded protein is CASSEGFAGLNTEAFF.

This CDR3 is CASSLRFPGANVLTF. The CDR3 bases are TGTGCCAGCAGTCTTAGATTCCCTGGGGCCAACGTCCTGACTTTC. The V gene is TRBV7-6, the J gene TRBJ2-6; D is uncertain. This CDR3 comprises 15 residues. The germline gives CDR1 SGHVS, CDR2 FNYEAQ. V lost 6 bases, J lost 2 bases, and 11 bases lay in between.

This clone came up a few times. V gene TRBV30 combines with J gene TRBJ1-1, with D hard to call. CDR3 length: 11 amino acids. The V end lost 4 bases, the J end lost 2 bases, and 5 bases lay between the germline ends. Germline V gives CDR1 GTSNPN, CDR2 SVGIG (reference sequence). CDR3 sequence (DNA): TGTGCCTGGATTAGAAACACTGAAGCTTTCTTT. The encoded protein is CAWIRNTEAFF.

The rearrangement links TRBV5-1 to TRBJ2-1, with 9 positions matching TRBD2. CDR1 is SGHRS and CDR2 is YFSETQ in the germline V gene. Trimming cost V 1 base and J 6 bases; bases outside gene matches: 8. This CDR3 is 16 amino acids long. CDR3 sequence reads: CASSLIAGGVPNEQFF. The CDR3 DNA reads as TGCGCCAGCAGCTTGATTGCGGGGGGGGTTCCCAATGAGCAGTTCTTC.

This clone was picked up a small number of times. The J gene is TRBJ2-7, the V gene TRBV27; no clear D. The length of the CDR3 is 12 residues. In germline, CDR1 is MNHEY, CDR2 SMNVEV (reference sequence). Between the trimmed V and J ends, which lost 8 bases and 1 base, there was a span of 9 bases. CDR3 nucleotide sequence: TGTGCCAGCGGCGACACGTCCTACGAGCAGTACTTC. This gives the protein CASGDTSYEQYF.

The chain couples TRBV7-9 to TRBJ2-7, with a tentative D call TRBD2 (6 bases). The V end was cut by 5 bases, the J end by 2 bases, with 16 bases between. The germline V gene has CDR1 SEHNR and CDR2 FQNEAQ (reference sequence). The CDR3 extends over 15 amino acids. CDR3 amino acids: CASSPRDSSTYEQYF. CDR3 DNA: TGTGCCAGCAGCCCTCGGGACTCCTCTACCTACGAGCAGTACTTC.

This CDR3 is CASSLLTNQPQHF. In nucleotides, the CDR3 is TGTGCCAGCAGTTTACTGACTAATCAGCCCCAGCATTTT. The chain links TRBV27 to TRBJ1-5; D ambiguous. CDR1 is MNHEY and CDR2 is SMNVEV in the germline V gene (reference sequence). The CDR3 consists of 13 residues. The ends were cut back, 2 bases at V and 4 bases at J, with 6 bases in the middle.

This chain uses TRBV7-9 with TRBJ2-5; 9 positions match TRBD2. CDR3 length equals 13 residues. Germline loops: CDR1 SEHNR, CDR2 FQNEAQ (reference sequence). V gave up 8 bases and J gave up 4 bases; unmatched junction bases: 5. CDR3 in DNA: TGTGCCAGCGGGACTAGCATAACAGAGACCCAGTACTTC. The encoded protein is CASGTSITETQYF. The full variable domain, rest sourced from reference TRBV7-9 and TRBJ2-5, is DTGVSQNPRHKITKRGQNVTFRCDPISEHNRLYWYRQTLGQGPEFLTYFQNEAQLEKSRLLSDRFSAERPKGSFSTLEIQRTEQGDSAMYLCASGTSITETQYFGPGTRLLVL.

The sample holds one count of this clone. The V gene is TRBV28, the J gene TRBJ2-5, with TRBD1 as a possible D gene (6 bases). The ends were cut back, 7 bases at V and 3 bases at J, with 27 bases in the middle. The germline CDR1 and CDR2 sequences are MDHEN and SYDVKM. The CDR3 loop spans 18 amino acids. The CDR3: CASNPLGPTGPAKETQYF. CDR3 sequence (DNA): TGTGCCAGCAATCCCTTAGGACCTACAGGGCCCGCGAAAGAGACCCAGTACTTC.

CDR3 DNA sequence: TGTGCCAGCAGCTTAGGGGGGCAGGGGGTGAGGAGAGGGAAGTATTTT. This translates into CASSLGGQGVRRGKYF. The gene calls are TRBV7-8 and TRBJ2-3, with 7 bases aligning to TRBD1. This CDR3 has 16 residues. Germline CDR1 and CDR2: SGHVS and FQNEAQ. After removal of 1 base from V and 13 bases from J, the junction contained 17 bases not matched to a gene. The full variable domain, its missing parts supplied by reference TRBV7-8 and TRBJ2-3, is GAGVSQSPRYKVAKRGQDVALRCDPISGHVSLFWYQQALGQGPEFLTYFQNEAQLDKSGLPSDRFFAERPEGSVSTLKIQRTQQEDSAVYLCASSLGGQGVRRGKYFGPGTRLTVL.

The chain carries TRBV2 and TRBJ2-5; D may be TRBD2 (5 bases). The CDR3 runs to 12 residues. Germline lookup yields CDR1 SNHLY and CDR2 FYNNEI. V shed 7 bases and J shed 6 bases, with 12 bases lying between them. The CDR3 reads CASNRGEKTQYF. DNA for the CDR3: TGTGCCAGCAACCGTGGGGAGAAGACCCAGTACTTC.

The rearrangement joins TRBV6-1 to TRBJ2-3; 10 bases agree with TRBD1. The CDR3 is 14 amino acids. Germline values: CDR1 MNHNS, CDR2 SASEGT. V was pared by 3 bases and J by 4 bases, with 1 base of the junction left unmatched. The CDR3, as DNA: TGTGCCAGCAGTGAGGGACAGGGGCCAGATACGCAGTATTTT. Translated, it gives CASSEGQGPDTQYF.